The next 11 T cell receptor beta chains were all read from a single sample in a study of T cell changes during pregnancy in multiple sclerosis. TCRdb keeps only in-frame clones here, not all; method: immunoSEQ multiplex PCR. The repertoire holds around 41,000 clones, with roughly nine tenths as singletons. Sequencing used CD4+ T cells from peripheral blood mononuclear cells, obtained in the third trimester of pregnancy. Source of these receptors: a female donor in good health, enrolled as a control in a pregnancy study.

The CDR3 sequence: CASSFLTPGTSGTGELFF. The CDR3 bases are TGTGCCAGCAGCTTTCTCACTCCCGGGACTAGCGGCACCGGGGAGCTGTTTTTT. The rearrangement links TRBV7-8 to TRBJ2-2; 11 bases are a match to TRBD2. Trimming removed 3 bases from V and 4 bases from J; junction bases left unmatched: 10. The germline gives CDR1 SGHVS, CDR2 FQNEAQ. The CDR3 runs 18 residues.

The CDR3 is CASSLNTGELFF. The CDR3 DNA sequence: TGTGCCAGCAGCCTGAACACCGGGGAGCTGTTTTTT. The chain links TRBV11-3 to TRBJ2-2, with D unresolved. This CDR3 comprises 12 residues. From germline, CDR1 is SGHNT and CDR2 YENEEA. V was pared by 5 bases and J by 1 base, with 2 bases between.

CDR3 DNA: TGTGCCACCCTAGGACAGGGCGGTATTGGCTACACCTTC. Amino acid sequence: CATLGQGGIGYTF. The V and J genes are TRBV18 and TRBJ1-2; 8 bases agree with TRBD1. The CDR3 runs 13 residues. Unmatched junction bases numbered 11, after V lost 10 bases and J lost 7 bases. CDR1 and CDR2 from the germline V gene are KGHSH and LQKENI. Variable domain in full (rest from reference TRBV18 and TRBJ1-2): NAGVMQNPRHLVRRRGQEARLRCSPMKGHSHVYWYRQLPEEGLKFMVYLQKENIIDESGMPKERFSAEFPKEGPSILRIQQVVRGDSAAYFCATLGQGGIGYTFGSGTRLTVV.

The rearrangement joins TRBV5-5 to TRBJ2-5, with 15 nucleotides matching TRBD2. The CDR3 is 16 amino acids. CDR1 and CDR2 from the germline V gene are SGHKS and YYEKEE (reference sequence). With 4 bases clipped from V and 1 base from J, the junction kept 2 bases outside the gene matches. CDR3 region: CASSGGLAGGQETQYF. As DNA, the CDR3 is TGTGCCAGCAGCGGGGGACTAGCGGGGGGCCAAGAGACCCAGTACTTC.

The chain carries TRBV28 and TRBJ2-6; 10 nucleotides agree with TRBD1. V was clipped by 10 bases and J by 2 bases; unmatched bases: 5. Per germline, CDR1 MDHEN and CDR2 SYDVKM. This CDR3 is 15 amino acids long. In DNA, the CDR3 is TGTGCCACCGCGACAGGGGGCGCTGGGGCCAACGTCCTGACTTTC. Translated, it gives CATATGGAGANVLTF.

V and J are TRBV7-2 and TRBJ2-2; TRBD1 might be the D (5 bases). The ends were cut back, 5 bases at V and 4 bases at J, with 8 bases in the middle. The CDR3 sequence is 13 residues long. Germline V gives CDR1 SGHTA, CDR2 FQGNSA. CDR3 sequence (DNA): TGTGCCAGCAGCGGGCAGGGCACCGGGGAGCTGTTTTTT. Its translation: CASSGQGTGELFF.

The V and J genes are TRBV5-1 and TRBJ2-7; 11 bases map to TRBD2. V lost 2 bases to trimming and J lost 4 bases; unmatched junction nucleotides: 5. The CDR3 runs to 15 residues. The germline CDR1 and CDR2 sequences are SGHRS and YFSETQ. CDR3 region: CASSLLAGAEYEQYF. DNA of the CDR3: TGCGCCAGCAGCTTACTAGCGGGAGCTGAGTACGAGCAGTACTTC.

The chain has TRBV7-2 and TRBJ2-7; the D gene is possibly TRBD1 (6 bases). The germline V gene encodes CDR1 SGHTA and CDR2 FQGNSA. V dropped 4 bases and J dropped 6 bases, with 22 bases sitting between them. CDR3 size: 16 residues. CDR3 DNA sequence: TGTGCCAGCAGCTCACCACCCAGGGGAAGGGTTAGCGAGCAGTACTTC. Residues: CASSSPPRGRVSEQYF.

V and J are TRBV7-9 and TRBJ1-2, with D unclear. The CDR3 length is 14 residues. Germline V gives CDR1 SEHNR, CDR2 FQNEAQ (reference sequence). Trimming left V 5 bases short and J 4 bases short, with 14 bases between. The CDR3 nucleotides are TGTGCCAGCAGCCCCCCCGGGGAGAGCTATGGCTACACCTTC. Translated: CASSPPGESYGYTF.

This clone occurred once. The chain uses TRBV7-3 and TRBJ2-2, with TRBD1 matching 10 bases. The CDR3 consists of 15 residues. The V gene end was trimmed by 0 bases and the J gene end by 6 bases; junction bases not matched to a gene: 1. Germline-derived CDR1 and CDR2 are SGHTA and FQGTGA. The CDR3 DNA sequence: TGTGCCAGCAGCTTAACGGACAGGGGGTCCGGGGAGCTGTTTTTT. Its translation is CASSLTDRGSGELFF.

The chain couples TRBV6-5 to TRBJ1-1; D is perhaps TRBD1 (6 bases). Germline V gives CDR1 MNHEY, CDR2 SVGAGI. The length of the CDR3 is 16 residues. Trimming pared 4 bases from V and 5 bases from J, leaving 20 bases between. This chain's CDR3 is CASSSRPTGLRTEAFF. CDR3 sequence (DNA): TGTGCCAGCAGTTCCAGACCAACAGGGTTGAGGACTGAAGCTTTCTTT.